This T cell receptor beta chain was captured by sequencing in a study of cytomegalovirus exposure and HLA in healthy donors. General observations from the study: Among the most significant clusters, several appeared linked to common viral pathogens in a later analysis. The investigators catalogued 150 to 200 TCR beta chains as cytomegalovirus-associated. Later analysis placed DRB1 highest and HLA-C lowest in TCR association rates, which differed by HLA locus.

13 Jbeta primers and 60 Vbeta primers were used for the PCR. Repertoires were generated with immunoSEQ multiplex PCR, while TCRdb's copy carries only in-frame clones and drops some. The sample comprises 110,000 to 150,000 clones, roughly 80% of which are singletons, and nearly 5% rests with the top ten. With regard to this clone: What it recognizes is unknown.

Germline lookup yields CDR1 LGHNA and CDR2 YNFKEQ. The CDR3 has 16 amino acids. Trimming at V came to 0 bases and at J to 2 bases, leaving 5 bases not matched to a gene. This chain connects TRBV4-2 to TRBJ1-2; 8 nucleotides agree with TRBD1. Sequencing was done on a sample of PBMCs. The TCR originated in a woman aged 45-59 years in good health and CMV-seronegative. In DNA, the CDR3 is TGTGCCAGCAGCCAAGATCGGGCAGGGGGCAACTATGGCTACACCTTC. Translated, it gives CASSQDRAGGNYGYTF.